The 21 T cell receptor beta chains below all came from one sample that was sequenced in a study of OX40 agonist ivuxolimab in advanced cancers. Assay: immunoSEQ multiplex PCR; the TCRdb copy retains only in-frame clones and omits some. Of under 20,000 clones in the sample, more than 75% were seen once. The source was CD4+ or CD8+ T cells sorted from blood, collected in a trial of the OX40 agonist ivuxolimab. All receptors derive from an adult with an advanced solid tumor such as melanoma, head and neck, liver or kidney cancer.

J is TRBJ1-1 and V is TRBV12-2. TRBV12-2 is marked as a pseudogene. This CDR3 has 16 amino acids. The CDR3 DNA follows: TGTGCAAGTCGCTTAGCTGGAACAGGGACTAGGACTGAAGCTTTCTTT. It yields the protein CASRLAGTGTRTEAFF.

V is TRBV7-6 and J is TRBJ2-1; D unresolved. The CDR3 is made up of 17 amino acids. Germline CDR1 and CDR2: SGHVS and FNYEAQ. Between the trimmed V and J ends, which lost 1 base and 5 bases, there was a span of 18 bases. The CDR3 region is CASSLVPLPGEDNEQFF. As DNA, the CDR3 is TGTGCCAGCAGCTTAGTTCCACTCCCTGGAGAGGACAATGAGCAGTTCTTC.

This chain joins TRBV7-8 and TRBJ2-5, with D possibly TRBD1 on 6 matching bases. The CDR3 length is 15 residues. The ends were cut back, 2 bases at V and 5 bases at J, with 15 bases in the middle. CDR1 SGHVS and CDR2 FQNEAQ come from the germline V gene. The chain's CDR3 is CASSLSTGLGETQYF. CDR3 coding DNA: TGTGCCAGCAGCTTATCGACAGGACTGGGGGAGACCCAGTACTTC. The full variable domain, in which reference TRBV7-8 and TRBJ2-5 provide the parts outside the CDR3, is GAGVSQSPRYKVAKRGQDVALRCDPISGHVSLFWYQQALGQGPEFLTYFQNEAQLDKSGLPSDRFFAERPEGSVSTLKIQRTQQEDSAVYLCASSLSTGLGETQYFGPGTRLLVL.

This clone has just one count. The V call is TRBV30, the J call TRBJ1-2; D unclear. The germline CDR1 and CDR2 sequences are GTSNPN and SVGIG (reference sequence). Trimming pared 0 bases from V and 8 bases from J, leaving 16 bases between. The CDR3 spans 14 residues. The DNA for the CDR3 is TGTGCCTGGAGTGTATTCGGCCCCCGTGGGGGCTACACCTTC. Translation gives CAWSVFGPRGGYTF.

The chain links TRBV6-5 to TRBJ1-5; a weak D match, TRBD1 (5 bases). Trimming cost V 6 bases and J 0 bases, with 12 bases left between them. Germline V lookup: CDR1 MNHEY, CDR2 SVGAGI. The CDR3 runs 15 residues. CDR3 sequence (DNA): TGTGCCAGCAGCCCCGGGGCCTTTAGCAATCAGCCCCAGCATTTT. The encoded protein is CASSPGAFSNQPQHF.

The rearrangement links TRBV29-1 to TRBJ2-3; D call uncertain. V was cut by 6 bases and J by 0 bases, with 16 bases left in between. Per germline, CDR1 SQVTM and CDR2 ANQGSEA. This CDR3 contains 15 residues. CDR3 residues: CSVPHPETSTDTQYF. The CDR3 nucleotides read TGCAGCGTCCCCCATCCGGAGACTAGCACAGATACGCAGTATTTT.

The V call is TRBV15, the J call TRBJ2-1; 10 positions agree with TRBD1. V dropped 0 bases and J dropped 14; count of bases not matched to a gene: 4. Looked up from germline, CDR1 is LNHNV and CDR2 is YYDKDF (reference sequence). The CDR3 covers 13 residues. CDR3 sequence: CATSRDRGTGEFF. Here the CDR3 DNA reads TGTGCCACCAGCAGAGATCGGGGGACAGGGGAGTTCTTC.

This chain connects TRBV18 to TRBJ1-4, with D possibly TRBD1 on 6 matching bases. The germline V gene has CDR1 KGHSH and CDR2 LQKENI. Trimming shortened V by 4 bases and J by 1 base, and 13 bases separated the two germline ends. The length of the CDR3 is 16 residues. This CDR3 is CASSRSSGETNEKLFF. CDR3 coding DNA: TGTGCCAGCTCACGAAGTTCAGGGGAAACTAATGAAAAACTGTTTTTT.

The gene calls are TRBV2 and TRBJ2-5; D is ambiguous. V was cut by 6 bases and J by 0 bases, with 5 bases left in between. CDR3 length: 12 residues. CDR1 SNHLY and CDR2 FYNNEI come from the germline V gene. In DNA form, the CDR3 reads TGTGCCAGCAGGGGGTACCAAGAGACCCAGTACTTC. Translated: CASRGYQETQYF.

The chain combines TRBV19 with TRBJ2-7; a possible D gene is TRBD2 (6 bases). CDR3 length: 16 amino acids. Looked up from germline, CDR1 is LNHDA and CDR2 is SQIVND (reference sequence). Trimming shortened V by 3 bases and J by 0 bases, and 15 bases separated the two germline ends. The CDR3 here is CASSIVGGSISYEQYF. DNA of the CDR3: TGTGCCAGTAGTATCGTGGGGGGTTCTATCTCCTACGAGCAGTACTTC.

The CDR3 loop reads CASSSGGTGELFF. For the CDR3, the DNA is TGTGCCAGCAGTTCCGGCGGCACCGGGGAGCTGTTTTTT. The chain joins TRBV28 to TRBJ2-2; no clear D gene. The germline V gene encodes CDR1 MDHEN and CDR2 SYDVKM. The CDR3 spans 13 residues. V dropped 4 bases and J dropped 4 bases, with 7 bases sitting between them.

This chain joins TRBV11-2 and TRBJ2-7; TRBD2 might be the D (5 bases). The V and J ends lost 0 bases and 4 bases respectively, with 13 bases between them. The CDR3 length is 15 residues. The V gene's germline CDR1 is SGHAT and CDR2 FQNNGV. The CDR3 is CASSLDPGLGYEQYF. The CDR3 DNA reads as TGTGCCAGCAGCTTAGATCCGGGATTAGGTTACGAGCAGTACTTC. Complete variable domain (other parts from reference TRBV11-2 and TRBJ2-7): EAGVAQSPRYKIIEKRQSVAFWCNPISGHATLYWYQQILGQGPKLLIQFQNNGVVDDSQLPKDRFSAERLKGVDSTLKIQPAKLEDSAVYLCASSLDPGLGYEQYFGPGTRLTVT.

This sequence joins TRBV15 and TRBJ2-7; the D is unclear. Trimming shortened V by 3 bases and J by 0 bases, and 6 bases separated the two germline ends. Germline V gene data show CDR1 as LNHNV and CDR2 as YYDKDF (reference sequence). CDR3 length: 13 amino acids. The CDR3 spells CATSSTLSYEQYF. The DNA for the CDR3 is TGTGCCACCAGCAGCACTCTCTCCTACGAGCAGTACTTC.

The genes are TRBV7-8 and TRBJ1-2; D might be TRBD1 (6 bases). Looked up from germline, CDR1 is SGHVS and CDR2 is FQNEAQ. Deletions cut 5 bases from V and 2 bases from J, with 15 bases between. The CDR3 extends over 15 amino acids. CDR3 protein: CASSGGALENYGYTF. The CDR3 DNA is TGTGCCAGCAGCGGGGGGGCCCTAGAAAACTATGGCTACACCTTC.

The chain is built from TRBV19 and TRBJ2-3; 8 bases agree with TRBD2. V shed 4 bases and J 2 bases; nucleotides not matched to a gene: 8. The CDR3 length is 16 residues. CDR1 is LNHDA and CDR2 is SQIVND in the germline V gene (reference sequence). Here the CDR3 reads CASSTRLAFPTDTQYF. The CDR3 DNA sequence: TGTGCCAGTAGTACCCGACTAGCGTTCCCCACAGATACGCAGTATTTT.

V is TRBV4-3 and J is TRBJ2-7, with a possible D match to TRBD2 (5 bases). Germline loops: CDR1 LGHNA, CDR2 YSLEER. CDR3 length equals 15 residues. The V end was cut by 4 bases, the J end by 5 bases, with 18 bases between. This chain's CDR3 is CASSPLLASIHEQYF. The CDR3 DNA reads TGCGCCAGCAGCCCCCTCTTAGCGTCTATACACGAGCAGTACTTC.

V is TRBV9 and J is TRBJ1-1; TRBD1 aligns across 8 bases. The CDR3 is 14 residues long. Germline V lookup: CDR1 SGDLS, CDR2 YYNGEE. With V trimmed by 4 bases and J by 1 base, 3 bases remained unmatched. CDR3 sequence: CASSQGATNTEAFF. CDR3 DNA sequence: TGTGCCAGCAGCCAGGGGGCAACGAACACTGAAGCTTTCTTT.

This sequence joins TRBV5-6 and TRBJ2-5; tentative D call: TRBD1 (6 bases). Germline CDR1 is SGHDT and CDR2 is YYEEEE. CDR3 length equals 11 residues. V shed 4 bases and J shed 7 bases, with 8 bases lying between them. CDR3 protein: CASSLRGTQYF. In nucleotides, the CDR3 is TGTGCCAGCAGCCTCAGGGGGACCCAGTACTTC.

This chain uses TRBV6-5 with TRBJ1-1, with D perhaps TRBD1 (6 bases). CDR3 size: 15 residues. Looked up from germline, CDR1 is MNHEY and CDR2 is SVGAGI. With 0 bases removed from V and 4 bases from J, the gap between germline ends came to 12 bases. The CDR3 DNA sequence: TGTGCCAGCAGTTACTCTATGGGGGCCGGCACTGAAGCTTTCTTT. It encodes CASSYSMGAGTEAFF.

The chain combines TRBV11-1 with TRBJ2-1, with 10 bases identical to TRBD2. Germline values: CDR1 SGHAT, CDR2 FQDESV (reference sequence). The V segment lost 5 bases and the J segment 2 bases; nucleotides outside the gene matches: 15. The CDR3 has 19 amino acids. The CDR3 is CASSAETGELAGAYNEQFF. Written as DNA, the CDR3 is TGTGCCAGCAGCGCGGAGACAGGGGAGCTAGCGGGGGCCTACAATGAGCAGTTCTTC.

The chain has TRBV29-1 and TRBJ2-7; D gene unclear. Germline V CDR1 and CDR2: SQVTM, ANQGSEA. V gave up 4 bases and J gave up 3 bases, with 13 bases separating them. The CDR3 spans 13 residues. DNA for the CDR3: TGCAGCGTTGCACGAGGTCTCAGCTACGAGCAGTACTTC. As protein: CSVARGLSYEQYF.